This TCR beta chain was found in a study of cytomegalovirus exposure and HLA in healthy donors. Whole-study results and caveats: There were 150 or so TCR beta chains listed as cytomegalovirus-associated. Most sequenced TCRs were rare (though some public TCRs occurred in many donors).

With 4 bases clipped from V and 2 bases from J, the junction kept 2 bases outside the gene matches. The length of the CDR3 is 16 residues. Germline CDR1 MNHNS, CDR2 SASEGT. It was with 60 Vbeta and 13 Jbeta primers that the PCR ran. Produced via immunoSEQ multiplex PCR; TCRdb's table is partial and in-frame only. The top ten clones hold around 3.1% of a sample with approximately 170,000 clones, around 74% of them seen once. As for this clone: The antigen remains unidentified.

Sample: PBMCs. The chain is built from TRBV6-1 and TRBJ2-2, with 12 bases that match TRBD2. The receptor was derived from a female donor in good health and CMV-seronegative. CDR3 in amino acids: CASSVGLAGNTGELFF. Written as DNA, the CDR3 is TGTGCCAGCAGTGTAGGACTAGCGGGAAACACCGGGGAGCTGTTTTTT.